This is a list of T cell receptor beta chains from one sample in a study of shared clonotypes between healthy human individuals. The method was immunoSEQ multiplex PCR; TCRdb's version includes in-frame clones alone and lacks a portion of them. The repertoire consists of roughly 450,000 clones, with 79% occurring once and the leading ten covering about an eighth. Material: PBMCs. The source is a middle-aged woman in good health. Some clones in this sample may be carry-over from other donors' samples. The CDR3 runs from the conserved cysteine through the conserved F or W. A D gene is named only where the DNA matches it firmly. Expanded clones are given a class, and other clones once, few, many or no size at all.

TRBV5-1	14	.	TRBJ1-1	few	TGCGCCAGCGGGTCTCAGGGGATGAACACTGAAGCTTTCTTT	CASGSQGMNTEAFF
TRBV19	14	.	TRBJ2-7	.	TGTGCCAGTAGTAAACTTGGGGAGGCTGGCGAGCAGTACTTC	CASSKLGEAGEQYF
TRBV28	15	TRBD1	TRBJ1-5	.	TGTGCCAGCAGCTCCGGGACAGGGGGCTGGCAGCCCCAGCATTTT	CASSSGTGGWQPQHF
TRBV19	13	TRBD1	TRBJ1-1	.	TGTGCCAGTCTTACAGGGGGGAACACTGAAGCTTTCTTT	CASLTGGNTEAFF
TRBV29-1	11	.	TRBJ2-5	once	TGCAGCGTTGAACGCCAAGAGACCCAGTACTTC	CSVERQETQYF
TRBV2	13	TRBD1	TRBJ2-4	.	TGTGCCAGCAGTGTTGGACAGGCAGACATTCAGTACTTC	CASSVGQADIQYF
TRBV27	15	.	TRBJ2-1	.	TGTGCCAGCAGTTTAAACTATAACAGATACAATGAGCAGTTCTTC	CASSLNYNRYNEQFF
TRBV2	15	TRBD1	TRBJ2-7	.	TGTGCCAGCAGTGAGTTAGACAGGGGGCGAGACGAGCAGTACTTC	CASSELDRGRDEQYF
TRBV7-7	15	TRBD2	TRBJ2-1	once	TGTGCCAGCAGCCCGGGACTAGCAGCCTACAATGAGCAGTTCTTC	CASSPGLAAYNEQFF
TRBV5-1	15	.	TRBJ2-5	.	TGCGCCAGCAGCTTGGAGGGGCGGGGCCTGGGGACCCAGTACTTC	CASSLEGRGLGTQYF
TRBV10-2	13	.	TRBJ2-7	.	TGCGCCAGCAGTGGGTGGTCGGTGATTGAGCAGTACTTC	CASSGWSVIEQYF